A single T cell receptor beta chain is shown here with its context. No antigen is known for it. This record belongs to a study of T-cell memory formation after mild COVID-19. The study, taken as a whole, reports: Prior to infection, memory already included some responding clones, suggesting cross-reactive memory joined. Contracting CD8+ clones were enriched in EMRA, CD4+ mainly in CM and EM.

CDR3 length: 14 residues. The germline V gene has CDR1 DFQATT and CDR2 SNEGSKA (reference sequence). Trimming cost V 6 bases and J 5 bases, with 17 bases left between them. A single record per CDR3 protein comes from TCRdb applying MiXCR to the 5' RACE reads. The table shows some 130,000 distinct CDR3 sequences, with about a sixth occurring only once. The V gene is TRBV20-1, the J gene TRBJ1-5, with TRBD1 as a possible D gene (5 bases). Material: PBMCs or a T cell subset sorted from them (not recorded which). The TCR comes from a man aged 18 to 30 who had mild COVID-19 (a few samples of this study predate the infection). Cell type and time point are not known. CDR3 residues: CSATHGAGDQPQHF. The CDR3 DNA follows: TGCAGTGCCACCCACGGGGCGGGGGATCAGCCCCAGCATTTT.